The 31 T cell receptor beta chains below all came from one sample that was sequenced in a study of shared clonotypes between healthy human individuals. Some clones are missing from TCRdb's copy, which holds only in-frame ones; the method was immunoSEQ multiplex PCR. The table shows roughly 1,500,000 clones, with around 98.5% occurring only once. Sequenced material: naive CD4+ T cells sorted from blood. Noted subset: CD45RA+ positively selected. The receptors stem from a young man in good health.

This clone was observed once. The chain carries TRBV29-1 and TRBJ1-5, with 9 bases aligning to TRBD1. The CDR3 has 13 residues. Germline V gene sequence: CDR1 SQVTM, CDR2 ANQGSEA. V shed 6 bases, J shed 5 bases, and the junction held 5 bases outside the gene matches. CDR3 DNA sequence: TGCAGCGTGACAGGGGGTAACCATCAGCCCCAGCATTTT. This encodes CSVTGGNHQPQHF.

The CDR3 nucleotides are TGTGCCAGCAGTCTCCCGGGACCCAAAAAACTGTTTTTT. Amino acid sequence: CASSLPGPKKLFF. The genes are TRBV28 and TRBJ1-4; weak D call: TRBD1 (5 bases). V was shortened by 5 bases and J by 9 bases, with 13 bases between the two germline ends. The CDR3 covers 13 residues. Germline V lookup: CDR1 MDHEN, CDR2 SYDVKM.

This chain's CDR3 is CASSLAENTGELFF. In DNA form, the CDR3 reads TGCGCCAGCAGCTTGGCGGAGAACACCGGGGAGCTGTTTTTT. The chain links TRBV5-1 to TRBJ2-2; D ambiguous. Germline lookup yields CDR1 SGHRS and CDR2 YFSETQ. The CDR3 has 14 residues. Trimming pared 0 bases from V and 1 base from J, leaving 4 bases between.

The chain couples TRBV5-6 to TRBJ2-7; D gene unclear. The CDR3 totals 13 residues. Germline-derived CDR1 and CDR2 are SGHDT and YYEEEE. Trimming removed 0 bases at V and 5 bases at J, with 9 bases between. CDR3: CASSLGFRDEQYF. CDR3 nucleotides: TGTGCCAGCAGCTTGGGGTTTAGGGACGAGCAGTACTTC.

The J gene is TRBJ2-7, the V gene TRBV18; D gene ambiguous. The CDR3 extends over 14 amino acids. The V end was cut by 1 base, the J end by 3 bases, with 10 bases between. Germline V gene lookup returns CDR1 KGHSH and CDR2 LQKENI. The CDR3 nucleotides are TGTGCCAGCTCACCACTCGGGTCACGCTACGAGCAGTACTTC. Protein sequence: CASSPLGSRYEQYF.

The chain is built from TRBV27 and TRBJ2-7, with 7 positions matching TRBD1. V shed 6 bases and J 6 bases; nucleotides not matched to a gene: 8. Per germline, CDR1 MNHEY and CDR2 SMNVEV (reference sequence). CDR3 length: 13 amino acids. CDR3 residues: CASRTGRESEQYF. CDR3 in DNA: TGTGCCAGCAGGACAGGGAGAGAGTCCGAGCAGTACTTC.

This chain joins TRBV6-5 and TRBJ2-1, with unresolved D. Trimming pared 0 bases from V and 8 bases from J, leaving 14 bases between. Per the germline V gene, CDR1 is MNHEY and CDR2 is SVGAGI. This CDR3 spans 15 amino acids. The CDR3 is CASSYSQVLVDEQFF. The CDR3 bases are TGTGCCAGCAGTTACTCCCAGGTTTTAGTAGATGAGCAGTTCTTC.

CDR3 amino acids: CASAGTGGVTEAFF. The CDR3 nucleotides read TGTGCCAGCGCCGGGACAGGGGGTGTCACTGAAGCTTTCTTT. The genes are TRBV9 and TRBJ1-1; 11 nucleotides align to TRBD1. V lost 7 bases, J lost 4 bases, and 6 bases stayed unmatched. Germline lookup yields CDR1 SGDLS and CDR2 YYNGEE. The CDR3 has 14 amino acids. The full variable domain, completed using reference TRBV9 and TRBJ1-1, is DSGVTQTPKHLITATGQRVTLRCSPRSGDLSVYWYQQSLDQGLQFLIQYYNGEERAKGNILERFSAQQFPDLHSELNLSSLELGDSALYFCASAGTGGVTEAFFGQGTRLTVV.

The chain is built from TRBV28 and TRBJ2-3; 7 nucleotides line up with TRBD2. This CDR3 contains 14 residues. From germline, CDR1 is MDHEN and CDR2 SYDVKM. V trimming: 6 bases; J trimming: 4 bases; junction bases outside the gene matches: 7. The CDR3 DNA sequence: TGTGCCAGCAGCCCCAGCGGGAACCCAGATACGCAGTATTTT. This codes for CASSPSGNPDTQYF.

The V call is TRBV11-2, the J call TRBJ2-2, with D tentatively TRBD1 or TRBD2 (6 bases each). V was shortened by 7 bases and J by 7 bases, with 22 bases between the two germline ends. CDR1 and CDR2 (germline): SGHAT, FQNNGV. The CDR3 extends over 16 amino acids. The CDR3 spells CASMRIKGGRNGELFF. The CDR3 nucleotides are TGTGCCAGCATGAGGATAAAAGGGGGGCGTAACGGGGAGCTGTTTTTT.

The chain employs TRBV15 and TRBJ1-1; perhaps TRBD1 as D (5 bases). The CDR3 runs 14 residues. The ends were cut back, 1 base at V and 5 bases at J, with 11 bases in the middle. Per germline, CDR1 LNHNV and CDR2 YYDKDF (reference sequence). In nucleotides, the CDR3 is TGTGCCACCAGCAGAGTCGGGGCCACAACTGAAGCTTTCTTT. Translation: CATSRVGATTEAFF.

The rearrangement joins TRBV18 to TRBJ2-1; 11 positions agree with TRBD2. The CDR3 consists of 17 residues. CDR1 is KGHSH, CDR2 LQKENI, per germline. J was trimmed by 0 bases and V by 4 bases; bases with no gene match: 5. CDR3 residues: CASSLSLAGGSYNEQFF. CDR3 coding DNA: TGTGCCAGCTCACTCTCCCTAGCGGGAGGCTCCTACAATGAGCAGTTCTTC.

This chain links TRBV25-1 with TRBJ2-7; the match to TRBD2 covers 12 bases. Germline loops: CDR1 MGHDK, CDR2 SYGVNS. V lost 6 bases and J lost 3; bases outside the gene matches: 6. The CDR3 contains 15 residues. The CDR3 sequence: CASSPSGGDLYEQYF. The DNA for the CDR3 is TGTGCCAGCAGCCCTAGCGGGGGGGACCTCTACGAGCAGTACTTC.

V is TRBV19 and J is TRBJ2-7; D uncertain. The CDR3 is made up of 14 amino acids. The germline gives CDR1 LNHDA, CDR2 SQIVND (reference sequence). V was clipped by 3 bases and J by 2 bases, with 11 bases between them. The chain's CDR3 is CASSMSSLPYEQYF. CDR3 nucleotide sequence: TGTGCCAGTAGTATGTCTTCGTTGCCCTACGAGCAGTACTTC.

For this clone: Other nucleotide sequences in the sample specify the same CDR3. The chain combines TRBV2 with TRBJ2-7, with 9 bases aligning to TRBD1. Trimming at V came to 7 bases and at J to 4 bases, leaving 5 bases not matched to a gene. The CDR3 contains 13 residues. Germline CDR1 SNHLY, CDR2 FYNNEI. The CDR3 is CASNSDRGYEQYF. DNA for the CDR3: TGTGCCAGCAACTCGGACAGGGGATACGAGCAGTACTTC.

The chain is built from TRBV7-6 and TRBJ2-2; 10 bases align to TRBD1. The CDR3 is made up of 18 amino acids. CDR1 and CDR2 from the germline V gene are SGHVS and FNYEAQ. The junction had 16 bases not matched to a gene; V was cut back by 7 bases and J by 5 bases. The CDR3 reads CASTLMGGQGSTTGELFF. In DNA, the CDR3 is TGTGCCAGCACCCTGATGGGGGGACAGGGGTCGACTACCGGGGAGCTGTTTTTT.

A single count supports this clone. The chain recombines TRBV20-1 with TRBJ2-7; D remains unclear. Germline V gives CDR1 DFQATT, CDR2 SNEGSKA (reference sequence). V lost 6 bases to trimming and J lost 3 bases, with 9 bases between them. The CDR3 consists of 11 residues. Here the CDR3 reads CSAPTYYEQYF. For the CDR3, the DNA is TGCAGTGCCCCTACATACTACGAGCAGTACTTC.

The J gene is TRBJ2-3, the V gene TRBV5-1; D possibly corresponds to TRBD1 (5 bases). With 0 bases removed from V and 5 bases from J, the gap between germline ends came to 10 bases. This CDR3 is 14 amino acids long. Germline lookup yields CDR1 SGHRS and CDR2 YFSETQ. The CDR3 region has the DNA TGCGCCAGCAGCTTGGGACAGTTAAAAGATACGCAGTATTTT. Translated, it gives CASSLGQLKDTQYF.

This CDR3 is CASRLNRATNEKLFF. CDR3 DNA sequence: TGTGCCAGCAGACTCAACAGGGCAACTAATGAAAAACTGTTTTTT. The V gene is TRBV13, the J gene TRBJ1-4, with D perhaps TRBD1 (6 bases). V was shortened by 6 bases and J by 0 bases, with 11 bases between the two germline ends. The CDR3 loop spans 15 amino acids. Germline V gene lookup returns CDR1 PRHDT and CDR2 FYEKMQ (reference sequence).

The CDR3 spells CASSSNAGDRGSTQYF. CDR3 DNA: TGTGCCAGCAGCTCAAACGCCGGGGACAGGGGGTCGACCCAGTACTTC. This chain links TRBV5-8 with TRBJ2-5, with TRBD1 matching 11 bases. Trimming cost V 3 bases and J 7 bases; bases outside gene matches: 11. The CDR3 totals 16 residues. From germline, CDR1 is SGHTS and CDR2 YDEGEE.

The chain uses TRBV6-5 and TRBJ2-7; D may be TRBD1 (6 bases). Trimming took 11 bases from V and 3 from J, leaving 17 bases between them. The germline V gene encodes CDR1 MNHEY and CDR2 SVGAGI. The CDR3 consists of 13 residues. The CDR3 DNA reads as TGTGCCGCTGCTCGGACAGCCGACTACGAGCAGTACTTC. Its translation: CAAARTADYEQYF.

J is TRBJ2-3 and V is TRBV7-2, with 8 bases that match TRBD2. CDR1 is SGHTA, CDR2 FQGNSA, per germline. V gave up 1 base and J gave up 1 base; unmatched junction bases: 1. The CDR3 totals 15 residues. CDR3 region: CASSLVAGRTDTQYF. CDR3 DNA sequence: TGTGCCAGCAGCTTAGTAGCGGGACGCACAGATACGCAGTATTTT.

The CDR3 is CASTPPGGGSGTGELFF. The CDR3 region has the DNA TGTGCCAGCACCCCTCCGGGGGGAGGGTCCGGCACCGGGGAGCTGTTTTTT. V and J are TRBV7-9 and TRBJ2-2, with TRBD2 identical over 7 bases. Looked up from germline, CDR1 is SEHNR and CDR2 is FQNEAQ (reference sequence). Losses at the gene ends were 7 bases for V and 4 bases for J; bases not matched to a gene: 15. The CDR3 sequence is 17 residues long.

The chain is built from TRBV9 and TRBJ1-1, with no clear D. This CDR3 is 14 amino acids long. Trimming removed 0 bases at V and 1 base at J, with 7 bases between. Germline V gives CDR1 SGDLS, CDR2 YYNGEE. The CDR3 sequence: CASSVVYENTEAFF. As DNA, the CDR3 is TGTGCCAGCAGCGTAGTTTACGAGAACACTGAAGCTTTCTTT.

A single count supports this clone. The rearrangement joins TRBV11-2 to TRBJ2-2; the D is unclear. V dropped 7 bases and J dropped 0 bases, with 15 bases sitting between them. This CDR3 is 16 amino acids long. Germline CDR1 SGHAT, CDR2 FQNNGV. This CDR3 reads CASKRLQLPNTGELFF. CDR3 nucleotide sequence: TGTGCCAGCAAGCGATTACAGCTGCCGAACACCGGGGAGCTGTTTTTT.

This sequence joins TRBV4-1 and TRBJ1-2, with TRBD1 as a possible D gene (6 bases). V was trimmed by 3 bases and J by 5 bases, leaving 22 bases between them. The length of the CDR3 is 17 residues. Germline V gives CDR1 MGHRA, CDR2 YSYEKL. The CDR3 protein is CASSHPPGRTADYGYTF. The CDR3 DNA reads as TGCGCCAGCAGCCACCCCCCCGGAAGGACAGCCGATTATGGCTACACCTTC.

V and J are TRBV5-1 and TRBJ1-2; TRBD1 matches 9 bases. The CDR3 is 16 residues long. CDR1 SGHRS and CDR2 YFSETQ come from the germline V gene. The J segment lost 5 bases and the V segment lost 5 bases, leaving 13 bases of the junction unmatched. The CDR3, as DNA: TGCGCCAGCAGGCCCCAGCCGGGACAGGGCCTATATGGCTACACCTTC. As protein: CASRPQPGQGLYGYTF.

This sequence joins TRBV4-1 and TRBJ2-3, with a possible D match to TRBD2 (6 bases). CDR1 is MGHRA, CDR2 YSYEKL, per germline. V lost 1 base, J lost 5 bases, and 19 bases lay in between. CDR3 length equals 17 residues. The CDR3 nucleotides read TGCGCCAGCAGCCAAGGGGAAGGAGGGAGAGGGAGAGATACGCAGTATTTT. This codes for CASSQGEGGRGRDTQYF.

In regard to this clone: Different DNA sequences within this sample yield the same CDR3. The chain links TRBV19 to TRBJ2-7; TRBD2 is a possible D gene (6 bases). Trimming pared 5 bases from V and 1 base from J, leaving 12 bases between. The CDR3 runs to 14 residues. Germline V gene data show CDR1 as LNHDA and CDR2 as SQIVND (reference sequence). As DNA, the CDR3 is TGTGCCAGTAGTTCGTCAGGGAGGTCCTACGAGCAGTACTTC. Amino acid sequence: CASSSSGRSYEQYF.

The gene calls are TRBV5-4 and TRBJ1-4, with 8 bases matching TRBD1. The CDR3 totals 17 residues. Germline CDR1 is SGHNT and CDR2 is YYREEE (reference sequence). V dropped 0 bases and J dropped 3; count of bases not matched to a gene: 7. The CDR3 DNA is TGTGCCAGCAGCTTGGTTGGGCAGGGGGCAGCTAATGAAAAACTGTTTTTT. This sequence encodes CASSLVGQGAANEKLFF.

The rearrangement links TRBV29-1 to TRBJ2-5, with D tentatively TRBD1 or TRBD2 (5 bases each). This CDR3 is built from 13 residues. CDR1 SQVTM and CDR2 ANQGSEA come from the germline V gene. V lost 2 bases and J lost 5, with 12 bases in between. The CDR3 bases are TGCAGCGTTGAATTGGGGGTCCGGGAGACCCAGTACTTC. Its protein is CSVELGVRETQYF. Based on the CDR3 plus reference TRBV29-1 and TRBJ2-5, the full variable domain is SAVISQKPSRDICQRGTSLTIQCQVDSQVTMMFWYRQQPGQSLTLIATANQGSEATYESGFVIDKFPISRPNLTFSTLTVSNMSPEDSSIYLCSVELGVRETQYFGPGTRLLVL.